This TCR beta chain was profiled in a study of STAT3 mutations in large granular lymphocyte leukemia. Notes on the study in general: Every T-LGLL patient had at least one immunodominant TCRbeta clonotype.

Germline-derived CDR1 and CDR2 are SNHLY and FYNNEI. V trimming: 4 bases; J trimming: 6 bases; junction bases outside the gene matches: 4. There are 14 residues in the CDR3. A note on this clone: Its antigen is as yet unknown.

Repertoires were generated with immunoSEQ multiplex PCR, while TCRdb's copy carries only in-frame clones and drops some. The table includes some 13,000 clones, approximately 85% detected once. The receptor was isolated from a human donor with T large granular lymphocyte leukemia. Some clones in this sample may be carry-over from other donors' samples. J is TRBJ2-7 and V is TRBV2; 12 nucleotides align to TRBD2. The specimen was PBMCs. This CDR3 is CASSATSGRSEQYF. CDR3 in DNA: TGTGCCAGCAGTGCGACTAGCGGGAGATCCGAGCAGTACTTC.